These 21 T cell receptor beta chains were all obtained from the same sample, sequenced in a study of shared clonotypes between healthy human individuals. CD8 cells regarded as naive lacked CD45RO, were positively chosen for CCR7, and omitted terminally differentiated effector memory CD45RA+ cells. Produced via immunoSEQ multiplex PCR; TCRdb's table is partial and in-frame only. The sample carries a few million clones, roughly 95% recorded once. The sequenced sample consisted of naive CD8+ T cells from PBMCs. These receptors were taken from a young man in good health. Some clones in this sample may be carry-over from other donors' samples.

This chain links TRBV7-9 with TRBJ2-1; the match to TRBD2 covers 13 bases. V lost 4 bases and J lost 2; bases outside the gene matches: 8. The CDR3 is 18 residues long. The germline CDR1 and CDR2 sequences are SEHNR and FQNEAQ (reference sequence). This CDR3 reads CASSSPTSGRNPYNEQFF. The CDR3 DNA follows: TGTGCCAGCAGCTCCCCGACTAGCGGGAGGAACCCCTACAATGAGCAGTTCTTC.

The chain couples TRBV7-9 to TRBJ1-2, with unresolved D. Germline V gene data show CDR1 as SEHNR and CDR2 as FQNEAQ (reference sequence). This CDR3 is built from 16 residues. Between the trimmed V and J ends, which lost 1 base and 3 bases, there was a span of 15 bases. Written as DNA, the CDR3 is TGTGCCAGCAGCTTAGTTCCTGAAATGAATCACTATGGCTACACCTTC. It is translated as CASSLVPEMNHYGYTF.

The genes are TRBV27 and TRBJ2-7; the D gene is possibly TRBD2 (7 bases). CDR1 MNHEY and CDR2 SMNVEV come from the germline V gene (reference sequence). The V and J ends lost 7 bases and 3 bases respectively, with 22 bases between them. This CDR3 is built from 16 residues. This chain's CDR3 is CASTPLGGGGFYEQYF. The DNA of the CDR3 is TGTGCCAGCACTCCTCTCGGTGGGGGGGGCTTCTACGAGCAGTACTTC.

The CDR3 bases are TGTGCCAGCAGAGACCGGGGACAGAGCTTGAATGAGCAGTTCTTC. Protein: CASRDRGQSLNEQFF. The chain recombines TRBV7-2 with TRBJ2-1; 7 bases are shared with TRBD1. CDR3 length: 15 amino acids. CDR1 is SGHTA and CDR2 is FQGNSA in the germline V gene. V shed 6 bases, J shed 7 bases, and the junction held 12 bases outside the gene matches.

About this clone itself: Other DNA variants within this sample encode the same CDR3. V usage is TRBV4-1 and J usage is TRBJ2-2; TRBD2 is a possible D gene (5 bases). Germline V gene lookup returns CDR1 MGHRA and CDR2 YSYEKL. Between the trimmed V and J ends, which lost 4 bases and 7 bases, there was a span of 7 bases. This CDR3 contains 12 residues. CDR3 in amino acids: CASSPRGGELFF. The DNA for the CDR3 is TGCGCCAGCAGCCCTCGGGGCGGGGAGCTGTTTTTT.

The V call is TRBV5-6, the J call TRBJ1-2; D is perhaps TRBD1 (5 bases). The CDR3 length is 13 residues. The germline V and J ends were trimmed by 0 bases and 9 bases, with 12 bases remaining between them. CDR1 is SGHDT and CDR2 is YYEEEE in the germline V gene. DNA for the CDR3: TGTGCCAGCAGCTTGGTAAGGGGTATTAGCTACACCTTC. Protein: CASSLVRGISYTF. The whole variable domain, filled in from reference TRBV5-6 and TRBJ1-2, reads DAGVTQSPTHLIKTRGQQVTLRCSPKSGHDTVSWYQQALGQGPQFIFQYYEEEERQRGNFPDRFSGHQFPNYSSELNVNALLLGDSALYLCASSLVRGISYTFGSGTRLTVV.

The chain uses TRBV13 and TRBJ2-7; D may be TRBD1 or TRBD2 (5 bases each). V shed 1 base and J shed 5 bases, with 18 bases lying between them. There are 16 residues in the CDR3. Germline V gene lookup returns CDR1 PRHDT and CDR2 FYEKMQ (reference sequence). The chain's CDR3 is CASSLAGAPPGDEQYF. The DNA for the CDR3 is TGTGCCAGCAGCTTAGCTGGGGCTCCCCCCGGGGACGAGCAGTACTTC.

The CDR3 here is CASSSAAGVPSYEQYF. CDR3 nucleotide sequence: TGTGCCAGCAGCTCGGCCGCAGGGGTGCCCTCCTACGAGCAGTACTTC. V and J are TRBV7-2 and TRBJ2-5, with D possibly TRBD1 on 6 matching bases. The DNA matches TRBJ2-7 better at its end, which makes the J call doubtful. In germline, CDR1 is SGHTA, CDR2 FQGNSA. The CDR3 length is 16 residues.

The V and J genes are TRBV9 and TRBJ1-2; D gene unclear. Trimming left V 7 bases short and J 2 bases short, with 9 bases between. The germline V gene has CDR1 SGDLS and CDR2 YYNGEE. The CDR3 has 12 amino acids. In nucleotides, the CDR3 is TGTGCCAGCTTCGGGCAGAACTATGGCTACACCTTC. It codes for CASFGQNYGYTF.

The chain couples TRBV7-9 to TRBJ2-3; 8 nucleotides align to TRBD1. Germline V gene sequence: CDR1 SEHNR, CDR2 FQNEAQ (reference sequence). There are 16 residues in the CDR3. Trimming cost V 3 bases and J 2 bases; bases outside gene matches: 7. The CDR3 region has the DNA TGTGCCAGCAGCTTGTCTACAGGGGGGTTCACAGATACGCAGTATTTT. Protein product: CASSLSTGGFTDTQYF.

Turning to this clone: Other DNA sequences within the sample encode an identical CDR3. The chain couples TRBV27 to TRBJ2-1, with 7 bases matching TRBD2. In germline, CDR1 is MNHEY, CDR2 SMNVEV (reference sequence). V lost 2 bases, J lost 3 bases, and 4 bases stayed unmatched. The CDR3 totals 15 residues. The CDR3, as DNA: TGTGCCAGCAGTTTAAGCCTAGCGGTCTACAATGAGCAGTTCTTC. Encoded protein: CASSLSLAVYNEQFF.

The CDR3 DNA reads as TGTGCCAGCAGTGAGGGGGACCAGGTGGTCGTGGAGACCCAGTACTTC. Its protein is CASSEGDQVVVETQYF. The V and J genes are TRBV25-1 and TRBJ2-5; D is perhaps TRBD1 or TRBD2 (5 bases each). The ends were cut back, 3 bases at V and 5 bases at J, with 19 bases in the middle. This CDR3 has 16 amino acids. Looked up from germline, CDR1 is MGHDK and CDR2 is SYGVNS.

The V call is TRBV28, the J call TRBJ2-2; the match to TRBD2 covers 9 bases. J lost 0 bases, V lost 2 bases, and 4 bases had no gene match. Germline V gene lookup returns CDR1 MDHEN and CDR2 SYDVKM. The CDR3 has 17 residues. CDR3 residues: CASSLGIAGANTGELFF. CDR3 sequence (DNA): TGTGCCAGCAGTTTAGGGATAGCGGGAGCGAACACCGGGGAGCTGTTTTTT.

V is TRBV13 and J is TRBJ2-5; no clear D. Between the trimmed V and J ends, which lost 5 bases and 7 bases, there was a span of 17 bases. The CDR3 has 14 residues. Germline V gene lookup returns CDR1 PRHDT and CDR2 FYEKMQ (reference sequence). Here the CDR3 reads CASSPPSRPGTQYF. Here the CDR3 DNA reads TGTGCCAGCAGCCCCCCCTCGAGACCAGGGACCCAGTACTTC.

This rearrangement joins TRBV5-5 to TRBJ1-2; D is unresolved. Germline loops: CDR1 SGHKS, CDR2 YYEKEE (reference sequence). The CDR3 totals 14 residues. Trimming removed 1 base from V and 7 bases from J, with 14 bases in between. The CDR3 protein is CASSLRVPGSGYTF. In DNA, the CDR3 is TGTGCCAGCAGCTTGAGGGTCCCTGGCTCTGGCTACACCTTC.

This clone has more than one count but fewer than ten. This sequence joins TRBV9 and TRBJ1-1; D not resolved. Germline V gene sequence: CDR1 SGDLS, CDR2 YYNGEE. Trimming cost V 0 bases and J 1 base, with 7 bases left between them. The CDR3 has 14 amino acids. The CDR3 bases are TGTGCCAGCAGCGTAGGGCCGGGGAACACTGAAGCTTTCTTT. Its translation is CASSVGPGNTEAFF.

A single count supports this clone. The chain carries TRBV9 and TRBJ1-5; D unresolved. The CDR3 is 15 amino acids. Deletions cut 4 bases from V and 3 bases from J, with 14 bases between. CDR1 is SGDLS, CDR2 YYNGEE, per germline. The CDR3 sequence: CASSSGPNLNQPQHF. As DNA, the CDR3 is TGTGCCAGCAGCAGCGGCCCGAACCTCAATCAGCCCCAGCATTTT.

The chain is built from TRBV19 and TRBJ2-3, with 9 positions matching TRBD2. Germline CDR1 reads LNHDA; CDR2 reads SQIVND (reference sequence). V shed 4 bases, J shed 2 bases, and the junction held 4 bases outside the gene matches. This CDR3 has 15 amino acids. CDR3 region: CASSSLAGYTDTQYF. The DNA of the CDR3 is TGTGCCAGTAGTAGCCTAGCGGGATACACAGATACGCAGTATTTT.

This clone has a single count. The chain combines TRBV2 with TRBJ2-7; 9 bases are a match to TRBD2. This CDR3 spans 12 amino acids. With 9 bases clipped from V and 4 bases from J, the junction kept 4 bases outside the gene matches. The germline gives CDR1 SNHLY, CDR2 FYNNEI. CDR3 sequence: CASLAGLYEQYF. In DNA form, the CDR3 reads TGTGCCAGTCTAGCGGGACTATACGAGCAGTACTTC.

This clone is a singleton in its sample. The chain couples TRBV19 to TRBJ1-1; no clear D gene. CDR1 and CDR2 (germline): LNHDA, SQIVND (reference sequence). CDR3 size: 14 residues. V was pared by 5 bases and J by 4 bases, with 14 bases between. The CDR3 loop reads CASSFDLEGTEAFF. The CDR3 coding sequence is TGTGCCAGTAGTTTCGACCTGGAGGGCACTGAAGCTTTCTTT.

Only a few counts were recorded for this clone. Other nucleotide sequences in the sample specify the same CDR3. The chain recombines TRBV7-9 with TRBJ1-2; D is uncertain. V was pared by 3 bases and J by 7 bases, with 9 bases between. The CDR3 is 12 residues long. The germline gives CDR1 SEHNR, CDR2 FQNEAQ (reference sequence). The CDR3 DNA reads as TGTGCCAGCAGCTTTGGTGAGGGTGGCTACACCTTC. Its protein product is CASSFGEGGYTF.